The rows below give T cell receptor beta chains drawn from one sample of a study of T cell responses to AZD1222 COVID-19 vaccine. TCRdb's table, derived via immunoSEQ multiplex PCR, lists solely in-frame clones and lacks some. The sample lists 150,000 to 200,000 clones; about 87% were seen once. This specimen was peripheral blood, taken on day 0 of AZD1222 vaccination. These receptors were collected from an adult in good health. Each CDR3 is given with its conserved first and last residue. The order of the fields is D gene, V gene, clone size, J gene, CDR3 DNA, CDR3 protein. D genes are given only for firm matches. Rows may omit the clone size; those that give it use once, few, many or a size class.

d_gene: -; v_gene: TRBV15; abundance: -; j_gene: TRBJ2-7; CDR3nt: TGTGCCACCAGCGGGATAGGCACTCGCTCCTACGAGCAGTACTTC; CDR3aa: CATSGIGTRSYEQYF
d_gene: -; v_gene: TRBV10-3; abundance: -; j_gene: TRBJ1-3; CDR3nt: TGTGCCATCAGTGGCGAGTTGAGCTCTGGAAACACCATATATTTT; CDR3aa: CAISGELSSGNTIYF
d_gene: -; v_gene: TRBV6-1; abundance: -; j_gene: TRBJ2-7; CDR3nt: TGTGCCAGCAGTCAATTCAACGGGGGACGGGAGCAGTACTTC; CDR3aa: CASSQFNGGREQYF
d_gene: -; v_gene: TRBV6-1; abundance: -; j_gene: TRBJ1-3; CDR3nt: TGTGCCAGCAGTGGCGCCGGGGTCCCCTCTGGAAACACCATATATTTT; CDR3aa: CASSGAGVPSGNTIYF
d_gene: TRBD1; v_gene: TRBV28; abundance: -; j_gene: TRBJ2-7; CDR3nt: TGTGCCAGCTGTCGGACAGGGGGATCTTACGAGCAGTACTTC; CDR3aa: CASCRTGGSYEQYF
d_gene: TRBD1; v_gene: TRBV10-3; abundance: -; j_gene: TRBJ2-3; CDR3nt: TGTGCCATCAGTGCGGGTCAAGGACAGGGGGCTGGAAAGACCACGACAGATACGCAGTATTTT; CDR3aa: CAISAGQGQGAGKTTTDTQYF
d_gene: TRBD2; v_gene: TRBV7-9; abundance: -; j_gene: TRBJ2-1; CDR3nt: TGTGCCAGCAGCCCCCAAGCGGGAGGGCGCAATGAGCAGTTCTTC; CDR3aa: CASSPQAGGRNEQFF
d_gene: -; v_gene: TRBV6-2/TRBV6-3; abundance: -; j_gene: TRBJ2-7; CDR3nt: TGTGCCAGCAGTTACGCACGGGTCGTCGGGCAGTACTTC; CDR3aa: CASSYARVVGQYF
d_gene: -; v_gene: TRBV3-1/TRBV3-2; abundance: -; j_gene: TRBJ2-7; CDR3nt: TGTGCCAGCAGCCAAGATAGGGGGACTGGGCAGTACTTC; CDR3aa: CASSQDRGTGQYF
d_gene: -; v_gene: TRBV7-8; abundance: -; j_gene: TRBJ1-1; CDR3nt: TGTGCCAGCAGCTTGAGCAGGAACACTGAAGCTTTCTTT; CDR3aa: CASSLSRNTEAFF
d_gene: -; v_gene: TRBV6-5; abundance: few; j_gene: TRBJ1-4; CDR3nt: TGTGCCAGCAGTTACGGGCTCACGGGCCGGGAGAAACTGTTTTTT; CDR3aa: CASSYGLTGREKLFF
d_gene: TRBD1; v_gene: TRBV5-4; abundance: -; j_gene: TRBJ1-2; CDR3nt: TGTGCCAGCAGCTTGGAAGGGGGCGGCTATGGCTACACCTTC; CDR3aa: CASSLEGGGYGYTF
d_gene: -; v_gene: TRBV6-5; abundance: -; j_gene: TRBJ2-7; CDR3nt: TGTGCCAGCAGTTACCGAACAAACCACGAGCAGTACTTC; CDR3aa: CASSYRTNHEQYF
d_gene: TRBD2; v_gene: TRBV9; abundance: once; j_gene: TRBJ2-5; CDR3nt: TGTGCCAGCAGCGTAGCTGTGGGGGGGATGGAGACCCAGTACTTC; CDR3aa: CASSVAVGGMETQYF
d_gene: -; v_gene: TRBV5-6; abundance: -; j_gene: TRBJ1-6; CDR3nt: TGTGCCAGCAGCTTGGAGGGGAATAATTCACCCCTCCACTTT; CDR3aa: CASSLEGNNSPLHF
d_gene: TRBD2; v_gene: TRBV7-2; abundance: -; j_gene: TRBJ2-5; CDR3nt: TGTGCCAGCAGCTCCCTTTTCAGCGGGAGTTTCCGGTACTTC; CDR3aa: CASSSLFSGSFRYF
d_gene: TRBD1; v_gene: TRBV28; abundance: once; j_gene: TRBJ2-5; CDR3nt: TGTGCCAGCAGGGATCCGGGACAGGGGGCGATGGAGACCCAGTACTTC; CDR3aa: CASRDPGQGAMETQYF
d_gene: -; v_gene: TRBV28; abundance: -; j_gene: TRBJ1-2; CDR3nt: TGTGCCAGCAGTTCAGCTGGGGGCCAACTATGGGGCTACACCTTC; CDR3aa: CASSSAGGQLWGYTF
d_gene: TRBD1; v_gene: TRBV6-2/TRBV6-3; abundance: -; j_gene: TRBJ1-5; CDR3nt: TGTGCCAGCAGTTATGAGGACAGGAGACTTTACAATCAGCCCCAGCATTTT; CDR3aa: CASSYEDRRLYNQPQHF
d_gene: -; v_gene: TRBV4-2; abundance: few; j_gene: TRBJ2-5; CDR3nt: TGTGCCAGCAGCCAAGTATTTGGGGCCCAGGAGACCCAGTACTTC; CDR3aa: CASSQVFGAQETQYF
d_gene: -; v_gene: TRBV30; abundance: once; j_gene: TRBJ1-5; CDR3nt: TGTGCCTGGAGTCTACGAGGGGGGGGCAATCAGCCCCAGCATTTT; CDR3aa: CAWSLRGGGNQPQHF
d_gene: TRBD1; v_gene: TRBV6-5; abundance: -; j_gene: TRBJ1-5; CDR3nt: TGTGCCAGCAGGTCACAGGGGGACGGCAATCAGCCCCAGCATTTT; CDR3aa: CASRSQGDGNQPQHF
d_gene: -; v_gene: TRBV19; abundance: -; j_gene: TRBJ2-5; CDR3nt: TGTGCCAGTAGTATAGCAACCCGGGGCCAAGAGACCCAGTACTTC; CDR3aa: CASSIATRGQETQYF
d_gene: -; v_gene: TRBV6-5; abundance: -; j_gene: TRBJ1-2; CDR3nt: TGTGCCAGCAGGGGACCCGTCTTAAACTATGGCTACACCTTC; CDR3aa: CASRGPVLNYGYTF
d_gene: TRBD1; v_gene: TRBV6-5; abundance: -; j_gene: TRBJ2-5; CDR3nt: TGTGCCAGCACCGCGACAGGGAAGGAGACCCAGTACTTC; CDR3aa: CASTATGKETQYF
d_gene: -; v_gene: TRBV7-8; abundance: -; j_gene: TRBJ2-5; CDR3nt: TGTGCCAGCAGCTTAGGTGTCCTCCAAGAGACCCAGTACTTC; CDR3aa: CASSLGVLQETQYF
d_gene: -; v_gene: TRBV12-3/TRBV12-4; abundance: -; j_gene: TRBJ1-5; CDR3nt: TGTGCCAGCAGTCCACGGCCAGGGCAGCCCCAGCATTTT; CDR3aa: CASSPRPGQPQHF
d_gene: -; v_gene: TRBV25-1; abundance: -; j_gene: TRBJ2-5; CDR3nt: TGTGCCAGCCGAGAAGAGACCCAGTACTTC; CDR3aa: CASREETQYF
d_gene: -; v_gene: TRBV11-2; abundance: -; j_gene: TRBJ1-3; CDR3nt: TGTGCCAGCAGCTTCAACCCTATGAACACCATATATTTT; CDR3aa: CASSFNPMNTIYF
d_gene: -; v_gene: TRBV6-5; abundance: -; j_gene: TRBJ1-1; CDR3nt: TGTGCCAGCAGTTCACTACCTATCAGTAGGAACACTGAAGCTTTCTTT; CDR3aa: CASSSLPISRNTEAFF
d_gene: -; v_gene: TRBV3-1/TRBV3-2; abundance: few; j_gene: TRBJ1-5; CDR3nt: TGTGCCAGCAGCCAAGGGGGAGCGGTGTATAGCAATCAGCCCCAGCATTTT; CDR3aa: CASSQGGAVYSNQPQHF
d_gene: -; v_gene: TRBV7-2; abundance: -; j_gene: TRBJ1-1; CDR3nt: TGTGCCAGCAGCCCCTATCTTGGGGCTGAAGCTTTCTTT; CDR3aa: CASSPYLGAEAFF
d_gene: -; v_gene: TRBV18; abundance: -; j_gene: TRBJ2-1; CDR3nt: TGTGCCAGCTCACGGAGCTCGGATGAGCAGTTCTTC; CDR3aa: CASSRSSDEQFF
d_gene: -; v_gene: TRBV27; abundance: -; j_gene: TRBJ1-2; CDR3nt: TGTGCCAGCAGTATCATGGTGGGGTCTGAGGATGGCTACACCTTC; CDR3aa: CASSIMVGSEDGYTF
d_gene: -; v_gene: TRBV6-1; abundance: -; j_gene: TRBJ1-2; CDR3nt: TGTGCCAGCAGTGAAGATCAGAGGAACTTTCCCTTC; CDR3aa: CASSEDQRNFPF
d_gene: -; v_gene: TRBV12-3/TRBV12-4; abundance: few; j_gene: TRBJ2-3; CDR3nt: TGTGCCAGCAGTTTGGGGGCCGCTACGCAGTATTTT; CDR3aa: CASSLGAATQYF
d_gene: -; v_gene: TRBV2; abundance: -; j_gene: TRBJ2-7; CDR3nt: TGTGCCAGCCCCTTTGGGACACGGGACGAGCAGTACTTC; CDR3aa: CASPFGTRDEQYF
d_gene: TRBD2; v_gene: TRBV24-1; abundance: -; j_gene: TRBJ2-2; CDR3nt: TGTGCCACCAGTGACCCCGGGACTAGCGGGGACGGGGAGCTGTTTTTT; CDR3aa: CATSDPGTSGDGELFF
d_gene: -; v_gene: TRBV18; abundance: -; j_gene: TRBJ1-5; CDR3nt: TGTGCCAGCTCCGCTTTGGGTACAGGGTCGATGAATCAGCCCCAGCATTTT; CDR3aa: CASSALGTGSMNQPQHF
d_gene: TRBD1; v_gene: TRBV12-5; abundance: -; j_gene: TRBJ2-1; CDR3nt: TGTGCTAGTGGTTTCGCTGATTGGGACAGGGGGCTACGGGAGGGCCAGGGTGAGCAGTTCTTC; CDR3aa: CASGFADWDRGLREGQGEQFF
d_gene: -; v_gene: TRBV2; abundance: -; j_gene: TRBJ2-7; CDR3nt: TGTGCCAGCAGTGGAGGCCCCCTCTCCGAGCAGTACTTC; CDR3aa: CASSGGPLSEQYF
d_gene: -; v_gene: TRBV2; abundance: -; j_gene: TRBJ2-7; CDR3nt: TGTGCCAGCAGTGACTACGGGAGCGGAACGAAGCAGTACTTC; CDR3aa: CASSDYGSGTKQYF
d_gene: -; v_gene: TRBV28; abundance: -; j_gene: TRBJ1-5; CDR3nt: TGTGCCAGCAGTTTCGATGTTTACGGGGATAGCAATCAGCCCCAGCATTTT; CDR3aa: CASSFDVYGDSNQPQHF
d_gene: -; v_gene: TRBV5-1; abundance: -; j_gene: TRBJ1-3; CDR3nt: TGCGCCAGCAAACAGAGCTCTGGAAACACCATATATTTT; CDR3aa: CASKQSSGNTIYF
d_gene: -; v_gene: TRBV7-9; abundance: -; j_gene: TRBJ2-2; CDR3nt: TGTGCCAGCAGCCGGCACAGAGACACCGGGGAGCTGTTTTTT; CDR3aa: CASSRHRDTGELFF
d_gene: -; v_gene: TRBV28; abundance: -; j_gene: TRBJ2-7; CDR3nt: TGTGCCAGCAGCTTACCGATGAGGGGTCTGTACGAGCAGTACTTC; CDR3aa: CASSLPMRGLYEQYF
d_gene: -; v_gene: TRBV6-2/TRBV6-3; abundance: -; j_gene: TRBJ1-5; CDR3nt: TGTGCCAGCAGTTACTCGGTAGGGACTGGCAATCAGCCCCAGCATTTT; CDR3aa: CASSYSVGTGNQPQHF
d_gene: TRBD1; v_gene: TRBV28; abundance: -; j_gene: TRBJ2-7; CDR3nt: TGTGCCAGCACCACGGAAAACCGGGCCCCAGGGGGTGAGCAGTACTTC; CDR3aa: CASTTENRAPGGEQYF
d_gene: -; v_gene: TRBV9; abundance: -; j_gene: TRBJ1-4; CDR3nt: TGTGCCAGCAGCTTAACAGGATGGGGAACTAATGAAAAACTGTTTTTT; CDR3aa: CASSLTGWGTNEKLFF
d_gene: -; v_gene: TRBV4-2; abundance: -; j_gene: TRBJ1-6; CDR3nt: TGTGCCAGCAGCCAAGATCACAACCCCGGTCGGTCCTATAATTCACCCCTCCACTTT; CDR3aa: CASSQDHNPGRSYNSPLHF
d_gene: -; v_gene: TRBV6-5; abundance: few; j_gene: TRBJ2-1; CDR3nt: TGTGCCAGCCCTGCACGGAATGAGCAGTTCTTC; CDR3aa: CASPARNEQFF
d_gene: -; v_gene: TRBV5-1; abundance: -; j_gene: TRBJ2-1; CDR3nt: TGCGCCAGCAGCTTGGGTCCGGGAGACTACAATGAGCAGTTCTTC; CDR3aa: CASSLGPGDYNEQFF
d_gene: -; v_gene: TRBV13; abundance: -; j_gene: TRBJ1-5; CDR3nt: TGTGCCAGCAGCTTAGGGGGACCGGGGGATCAGCCCCAGCATTTT; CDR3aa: CASSLGGPGDQPQHF
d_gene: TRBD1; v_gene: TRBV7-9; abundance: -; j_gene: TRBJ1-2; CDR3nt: TGTGCCAGCAGCTTCGTCAGGGGGCCGAACTATGGCTACACCTTC; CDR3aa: CASSFVRGPNYGYTF